What follows are 5 T cell receptor beta chains derived from one specimen sequenced in a study of radiation and T cells in renal cell carcinoma. Profiling relied on immunoSEQ multiplex PCR, and the TCRdb table lists in-frame clones only, not all of them. Here the sample spans about 150,000 clones, about 87% being singletons. The time point is: baseline pretreatment blood. Treatment given: 15 Gy SBRT to primary tumor, nephrectomy 4 weeks later. The specimen comprised blood, sampled from a patient whose treatment included radiotherapy and nephrectomy. These receptors were taken from a woman in her 70s with renal cell carcinoma.

The chain employs TRBV5-5 and TRBJ1-2, with TRBD1 as a possible D gene (5 bases). CDR1 is SGHKS, CDR2 YYEKEE, per germline (reference sequence). This CDR3 comprises 12 residues. With 4 bases removed from V and 7 bases from J, the gap between germline ends came to 11 bases. The DNA of the CDR3 is TGTGCCAGCAGCACCGACAGTTTTGGCTACACCTTC. Translated: CASSTDSFGYTF.

The CDR3 here is CASSVATGRTEAFF. As DNA, the CDR3 is TGTGCCAGCAGCGTAGCAACAGGGCGGACTGAAGCTTTCTTT. The chain combines TRBV9 with TRBJ1-1, with D possibly matching TRBD1 (6 bases). Germline values: CDR1 SGDLS, CDR2 YYNGEE. The CDR3 length is 14 residues. V was trimmed by 0 bases and J by 5 bases, leaving 11 bases between them.

The chain employs TRBV4-2 and TRBJ2-1; D is ambiguous. Deletions cut 4 bases from V and 0 bases from J, with 10 bases between. The CDR3 sequence is 15 residues long. Germline lookup yields CDR1 LGHNA and CDR2 YNFKEQ. CDR3 sequence reads: CASSPGKGSYNEQFF. The CDR3 DNA sequence: TGTGCCAGCAGCCCCGGTAAGGGCTCCTACAATGAGCAGTTCTTC.

This rearrangement joins TRBV5-6 to TRBJ2-3; D is unresolved. The germline gives CDR1 SGHDT, CDR2 YYEEEE. CDR3 length equals 11 residues. Trimming stripped 3 bases from V and 2 bases from J, with 1 base between. CDR3 DNA sequence: TGTGCCAGCAGCTCCACAGATACGCAGTATTTT. Its protein is CASSSTDTQYF.

This clone has only one observation. An end of the junction does not agree with germline; a read error may underlie this. This chain connects TRBV7-7 to TRBJ2-5; D is perhaps TRBD2 (7 bases). Germline V gene sequence: CDR1 SSHAT, CDR2 FNYEAQ (reference sequence). The CDR3 extends over 16 amino acids. The DNA of the CDR3 is TGTGCTAGCAGCCCGGGGGCCCCGGGAGGCCAAGAGACCCAGTACTTC. Protein sequence: CASSPGAPGGQETQYF. The whole variable domain, remainder taken from reference TRBV7-7 and TRBJ2-5, is GAGVSQSPRYKVTKRGQDVTLRCDPISSHATLYWYQQALGQGPEFLTYFNYEAQPDKSGLPSDRFSAERPEGSISTLTIQRTEQRDSAMYRCASSPGAPGGQETQYFGPGTRLLVL.